The 22 T cell receptor beta chains presented below share a single source sample, sequenced in a study of T cell responses to AZD1222 COVID-19 vaccine. Method: immunoSEQ multiplex PCR; TCRdb's copy keeps in-frame clones and lacks some. The sample lists 150,000 to 200,000 clones; 85% to 90% were seen once. Sequences were derived from peripheral blood, sampled on day 0 of AZD1222 vaccination. These receptors were collected from an adult in good health.

The rearrangement joins TRBV5-5 to TRBJ1-6; 8 bases are a match to TRBD1. The CDR3 has 15 amino acids. The ends lost 2 bases at V and 6 bases at J; junction bases unmatched: 4. Germline values: CDR1 SGHKS, CDR2 YYEKEE (reference sequence). CDR3 residues: CASSFDRGVNSPLHF. DNA of the CDR3: TGTGCCAGCAGCTTCGACAGGGGAGTTAATTCACCCCTCCACTTT.

This chain connects TRBV4-1 to TRBJ1-1, with TRBD1 matching 8 bases. Germline trimming cut 0 bases from V and 0 bases from J; bases unmatched to any gene: 3. Germline V gene lookup returns CDR1 MGHRA and CDR2 YSYEKL. The CDR3 runs to 16 residues. The CDR3: CASSQDADRVNTEAFF. The CDR3 coding sequence is TGCGCCAGCAGCCAAGACGCGGACAGGGTGAACACTGAAGCTTTCTTT.

The V and J genes are TRBV3-1 (or the pseudogene TRBV3-2) and TRBJ1-2; D gene uncertain. This CDR3 is 13 amino acids long. From germline, CDR1 is LGHDT and CDR2 YNNKEL (reference sequence). V shed 1 base and J shed 8 bases, with 11 bases lying between them. CDR3 sequence: CASSQVHASGYTF. In DNA, the CDR3 is TGTGCCAGCAGCCAAGTCCACGCCTCGGGCTACACCTTC.

V usage is TRBV5-1 and J usage is TRBJ1-1; D is unclear. The CDR3 is made up of 12 amino acids. Germline V gene data show CDR1 as SGHRS and CDR2 as YFSETQ. V lost 1 base and J lost 3, with 4 bases in between. The DNA for the CDR3 is TGCGCCAGCAGCTTGCAACACACTGAAGCTTTCTTT. Translation gives CASSLQHTEAFF.

DNA for the CDR3: TGTGCCAGCAGTGACTCGAACGGGCATCGGGATGGCTACACCTTC. Its translation is CASSDSNGHRDGYTF. This chain links TRBV6-4 with TRBJ1-2; no clear D. This CDR3 spans 15 amino acids. Germline values: CDR1 MRHNA, CDR2 SNTAGT. The V and J ends lost 0 bases and 6 bases respectively, with 14 bases between them.

The V and J genes are TRBV5-1 and TRBJ1-1, with unresolved D. The CDR3 sequence is 16 residues long. The germline gives CDR1 SGHRS, CDR2 YFSETQ. Trimming removed 0 bases from V and 4 bases from J, with 16 bases in between. In DNA form, the CDR3 reads TGCGCCAGCAGCTTGGCTAGGTTAGGGTTGAGCACTGAAGCTTTCTTT. Translating it yields CASSLARLGLSTEAFF. Drawing the rest from reference TRBV5-1 and TRBJ1-1, the complete variable domain is KAGVTQTPRYLIKTRGQQVTLSCSPISGHRSVSWYQQTPGQGLQFLFEYFSETQRNKGNFPGRFSGRQFSNSRSEMNVSTLELGDSALYLCASSLARLGLSTEAFFGQGTRLTVV.

A single count supports this clone. The V and J genes are TRBV7-2 and TRBJ2-2, with a tentative D call TRBD2 (6 bases). Trimming took 7 bases from V and 4 from J, leaving 16 bases between them. The CDR3 covers 15 residues. Germline CDR1 and CDR2: SGHTA and FQGNSA. The CDR3 DNA reads TGTGCCAGCACCCTCGGAAGGGGAGGCACCGGGGAGCTGTTTTTT. Translation gives CASTLGRGGTGELFF.

V and J are TRBV4-2 and TRBJ1-2, with D unclear. This CDR3 is built from 15 residues. CDR1 and CDR2 (germline): LGHNA, YNFKEQ. The V gene lost 0 bases and the J gene lost 4 bases, with 12 bases spanning the gap. The DNA of the CDR3 is TGTGCCAGCAGCCAAGATCAAAGCCTGGGCTATGGCTACACCTTC. Encoded protein: CASSQDQSLGYGYTF.

The chain carries TRBV7-6 and TRBJ2-6, with unresolved D. The germline gives CDR1 SGHVS, CDR2 FNYEAQ. V lost 5 bases to trimming and J lost 0 bases, with 8 bases between them. The CDR3 is 15 residues long. The CDR3 bases are TGTGCCAGCAGCCCTGGGGTCTCTGGGGCCAACGTCCTGACTTTC. Translation: CASSPGVSGANVLTF. Full variable domain (remainder filled in from reference TRBV7-6 and TRBJ2-6): GAGVSQSPRYKVTKRGQDVALRCDPISGHVSLYWYRQALGQGPEFLTYFNYEAQQDKSGLPNDRFSAERPEGSISTLTIQRTEQRDSAMYRCASSPGVSGANVLTFGAGSRLTVL.

The J gene is TRBJ1-1, the V gene TRBV19; possibly TRBD1 for D (6 bases). CDR3 length: 15 amino acids. Per the germline V gene, CDR1 is LNHDA and CDR2 is SQIVND (reference sequence). Trimming cost V 5 bases and J 0 bases, with 13 bases left between them. The CDR3 sequence: CASSSTGTLNTEAFF. As DNA, the CDR3 is TGTGCCAGTAGTTCCACCGGGACACTGAACACTGAAGCTTTCTTT.

V usage is TRBV30 and J usage is TRBJ1-1; D is unresolved. The CDR3 runs to 12 residues. CDR1 is GTSNPN, CDR2 SVGIG, per germline (reference sequence). V was pared by 2 bases and J by 1 base, with 5 bases between. CDR3 sequence reads: CAWSSRNTEAFF. The DNA for the CDR3 is TGTGCCTGGAGTTCTAGGAACACTGAAGCTTTCTTT.

The V gene is TRBV5-1, the J gene TRBJ2-5; 9 bases map to TRBD1. The V gene end was trimmed by 4 bases and the J gene end by 5 bases; junction bases not matched to a gene: 9. Germline values: CDR1 SGHRS, CDR2 YFSETQ. CDR3 length equals 15 residues. CDR3 in amino acids: CASSLTGGREETQYF. CDR3 sequence (DNA): TGCGCCAGCAGCCTTACAGGGGGCAGAGAGGAGACCCAGTACTTC.

This clone was seen only once. The chain is built from TRBV7-2 and TRBJ1-2; D might be TRBD1 (6 bases). Germline-derived CDR1 and CDR2 are SGHTA and FQGNSA. The CDR3 covers 14 residues. V was trimmed by 5 bases and J by 8 bases, leaving 18 bases between them. CDR3 nucleotides: TGTGCCAGCAGCACCGAGACAGGCTTTCTCGGCTACACCTTC. This gives the protein CASSTETGFLGYTF.

V usage is TRBV20-1 and J usage is TRBJ2-1; 7 nucleotides agree with TRBD1. J gave up 2 bases and V 3 bases, and 1 base lay outside the gene matches. Germline lookup yields CDR1 DFQATT and CDR2 SNEGSKA (reference sequence). The CDR3 extends over 13 amino acids. The CDR3 loop reads CSASDRAYNEQFF. DNA of the CDR3: TGCAGTGCTAGTGACAGGGCCTACAATGAGCAGTTCTTC.

This clone is a singleton in its sample. V usage is TRBV9 and J usage is TRBJ2-1, with D possibly matching TRBD2 (5 bases). Germline loops: CDR1 SGDLS, CDR2 YYNGEE. V was clipped by 0 bases and J by 6 bases, with 16 bases between them. There are 16 residues in the CDR3. The CDR3 DNA follows: TGTGCCAGCAGCGTAGCTCTCGGGGTAGCCGGCAATGAGCAGTTCTTC. It translates to CASSVALGVAGNEQFF. Full variable domain (rest looked up from reference TRBV9 and TRBJ2-1): DSGVTQTPKHLITATGQRVTLRCSPRSGDLSVYWYQQSLDQGLQFLIQYYNGEERAKGNILERFSAQQFPDLHSELNLSSLELGDSALYFCASSVALGVAGNEQFFGPGTRLTVL.

V and J are TRBV30 and TRBJ2-5, with D possibly called TRBD1 or TRBD2 (5 bases each). The CDR3 is made up of 13 amino acids. Germline V gene data show CDR1 as GTSNPN and CDR2 as SVGIG (reference sequence). Trimming took off 2 bases at V and 4 bases at J, with 11 bases between the two ends. This CDR3 is CAWSMRGVETQYF. For the CDR3, the DNA is TGTGCCTGGAGTATGAGAGGGGTAGAGACCCAGTACTTC.

This clone has a handful of counts. The genes are TRBV19 and TRBJ1-1; the D is unclear. The V gene lost 6 bases and the J gene lost 8 bases, with 13 bases spanning the gap. CDR1 and CDR2 (germline): LNHDA, SQIVND (reference sequence). This CDR3 contains 12 residues. This CDR3 reads CASSFLSGEAFF. DNA for the CDR3: TGTGCCAGTAGCTTTCTCTCCGGGGAAGCTTTCTTT.

V usage is TRBV29-1 and J usage is TRBJ1-3; D is unresolved. The CDR3 spans 14 residues. Germline lookup yields CDR1 SQVTM and CDR2 ANQGSEA. Trimming removed 4 bases at V and 0 bases at J, with 10 bases between. The CDR3 DNA sequence: TGCAGCGTTGGCGCAGGCACCTCTGGAAACACCATATATTTT. It specifies CSVGAGTSGNTIYF.

The chain recombines TRBV6-6 with TRBJ2-7, with 7 bases that match TRBD1. The length of the CDR3 is 13 residues. The V segment lost 6 bases and the J segment 5 bases; nucleotides outside the gene matches: 7. The germline CDR1 and CDR2 sequences are MNHNY and SVGAGI (reference sequence). CDR3 residues: CASSPRTGDEQYV. The CDR3 DNA reads as TGTGCCAGCAGCCCAAGGACAGGAGACGAGCAGTACGTC.

V and J are TRBV5-4 and TRBJ2-1, with TRBD1 as a possible D gene (5 bases). CDR3 size: 15 residues. Germline assignment: CDR1 SGHNT and CDR2 YYREEE (reference sequence). The ends were cut back, 0 bases at V and 7 bases at J, with 14 bases in the middle. For the CDR3, the DNA is TGTGCCAGCAGCTTGGTGGGCAGGGTCCGAAATGAGCAGTTCTTC. Translation: CASSLVGRVRNEQFF.

V is TRBV7-9 and J is TRBJ2-5; D might be TRBD1 (5 bases). Germline values: CDR1 SEHNR, CDR2 FQNEAQ (reference sequence). Trimming removed 3 bases at V and 3 bases at J, with 11 bases between. This CDR3 comprises 14 residues. The CDR3 nucleotides are TGTGCCAGCAGCTTTAGAATGACAGAAGAGACCCAGTACTTC. This encodes CASSFRMTEETQYF.

The chain employs TRBV2 and TRBJ1-5; D is possibly TRBD1 (6 bases). The CDR3 has 13 amino acids. Per germline, CDR1 SNHLY and CDR2 FYNNEI. V was pared by 5 bases and J by 6 bases, with 11 bases between. CDR3 in amino acids: CASSPSGVQPQHF. As DNA, the CDR3 is TGTGCCAGCAGTCCTTCAGGGGTTCAGCCCCAGCATTTT.